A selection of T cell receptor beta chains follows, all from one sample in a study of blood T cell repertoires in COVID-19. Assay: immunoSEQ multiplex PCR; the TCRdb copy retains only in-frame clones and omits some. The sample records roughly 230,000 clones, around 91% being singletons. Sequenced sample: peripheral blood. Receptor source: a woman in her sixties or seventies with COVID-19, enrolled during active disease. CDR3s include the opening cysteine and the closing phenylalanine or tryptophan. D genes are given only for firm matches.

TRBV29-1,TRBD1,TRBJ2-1,CSVSGTGVRSEQFF,TGCAGCGTCAGCGGGACAGGGGTGCGAAGTGAGCAGTTCTTC
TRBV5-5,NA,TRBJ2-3,CASSLPGGDTQYF,TGTGCCAGCAGCTTACCGGGCGGGGATACGCAGTATTTT
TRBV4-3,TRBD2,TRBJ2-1,CASSQERGPQRGSYNEQFF,TGCGCCAGCAGCCAAGAGAGGGGACCCCAGCGGGGGTCCTACAATGAGCAGTTCTTC
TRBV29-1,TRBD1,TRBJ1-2,CSVEEGDRDYGYTF,TGCAGCGTTGAAGAGGGGGACAGGGACTATGGCTACACCTTC
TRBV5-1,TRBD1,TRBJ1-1,CASSELQGGNTEAFF,TGCGCCAGCAGCGAGCTACAGGGGGGGAACACTGAAGCTTTCTTT
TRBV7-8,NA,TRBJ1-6,CASSLGSPQGNSPLHF,TGTGCCAGCAGCTTAGGATCCCCCCAGGGCAATTCACCCCTCCACTTT
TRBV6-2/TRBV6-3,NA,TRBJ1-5,CASSQAGHSNQPQHF,TGTGCCAGCAGTCAGGCAGGGCATAGCAATCAGCCCCAGCATTTT
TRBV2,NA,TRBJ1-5,CASRPIVQGYPQHF,TGTGCCAGCAGGCCTATCGTCCAGGGCTATCCCCAGCATTTT
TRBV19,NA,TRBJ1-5,CASSIRGLGAIQPQHF,TGTGCCAGTAGTATTAGAGGCCTTGGAGCGATCCAGCCCCAGCATTTT
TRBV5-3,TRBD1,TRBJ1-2,CARSFEGTGPYGYTF,TGTGCCAGAAGCTTCGAAGGGACAGGGCCATATGGCTACACCTTC
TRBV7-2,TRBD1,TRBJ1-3,CASSYRGSGNTIYF,TGTGCCAGCAGTTACAGGGGCTCTGGAAACACCATATATTTT
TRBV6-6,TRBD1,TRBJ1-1,CASSIGTGNTEAFF,TGTGCCAGCAGTATAGGGACAGGGAACACTGAAGCTTTCTTT
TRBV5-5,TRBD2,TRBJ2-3,CASSLTSGFYTDTQYF,TGTGCCAGCAGCTTGACTAGCGGGTTTTACACAGATACGCAGTATTTT
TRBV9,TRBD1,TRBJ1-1,CASSGTGGPGAFF,TGTGCCAGCAGCGGAACAGGGGGGCCTGGAGCTTTCTTT